This T cell receptor (beta chain) appears in the sequencing data of a study of immune evolution from preneoplasia to lung adenocarcinoma. The J segment lost 5 bases and the V segment lost 5 bases, leaving 11 bases of the junction unmatched. CDR1 SGHAT and CDR2 FQNNGV come from the germline V gene. The CDR3 length is 15 residues. Assay used: immunoSEQ multiplex PCR; TCRdb lists only in-frame clones, some missing. Of roughly 5,200 clones in the sample, around three quarters were seen once. Study results and caveats: Later-stage lesions seemingly showed higher T cell density and diversity than normal lung.

In regard to this clone: As yet, its antigen is unknown.

The specimen was FFPE normal lung tissue adjacent to the tumor. The TCR comes from a person between 50 and 70 years old with lung adenocarcinoma. The chain couples TRBV11-2 to TRBJ2-7; 8 positions agree with TRBD1. The CDR3 reads CASSPVDRVLHEQYF. The CDR3 DNA is TGTGCCAGCAGCCCGGTGGACAGGGTCCTCCACGAGCAGTACTTC.